The 15 T cell receptor beta chains reported below all come from one sample, sequenced in a study of cytomegalovirus exposure and HLA in healthy donors (TCRdb year 2017). The receptor library was made with the immunoSEQ multiplex PCR assay. For the multiplex PCR, a mixture combining 60 forward primers for TCR Vbeta segments and 13 reverse primers for TCR Jbeta segments was used. TCRdb provides this immuneACCESS table in a form limited to in-frame rearrangements. Some clones are lacking; in checked studies, under half of them reflect an unresolved V gene, and why the rest are absent is not known. This sample comprises roughly 43,000 clones, 60% to 85% of them detected only once. The ten top clones hold 1.4% of the sample. The sequencing sample was made of PBMCs. Receptor source: a man under 40 in good health and CMV-seronegative.

This chain connects TRBV28 to TRBJ2-7; TRBD1 matches at 10 bases. This CDR3 is 15 amino acids long. From germline, CDR1 is MDHEN and CDR2 SYDVKM. V shed 5 bases, J shed 2 bases, and the junction held 6 bases outside the gene matches. The CDR3 loop reads CASSPWGTGAYEQYF. CDR3 in DNA: TGTGCCAGCAGTCCCTGGGGGACAGGGGCCTACGAGCAGTACTTC.

In the case of this clone: One end of the junction does not line up with germline, which may come from a read error. The CDR3 sequence: CASSLLVTANMNTGAFF. The DNA of the CDR3 is TGTGCCAGCAGCTTGTTGGTCACAGCTAATATGAACACTGGAGCTTTCTTT. The V gene is TRBV5-5, the J gene TRBJ1-1; D remains unclear. The CDR3 is 17 residues long. Looked up from germline, CDR1 is SGHKS and CDR2 is YYEKEE (reference sequence).

The genes are TRBV7-3 and TRBJ1-1, with 9 positions matching TRBD1. This CDR3 has 15 residues. V was pared by 2 bases and J by 7 bases, with 8 bases of the junction left unmatched. Germline V gene lookup returns CDR1 SGHTA and CDR2 FQGTGA. CDR3 DNA: TGTGCCAGCAGCTTAGGGGGACAGGGAGAGGGTGAAGCTTTCTTT. Translation: CASSLGGQGEGEAFF.

V is TRBV15 and J is TRBJ2-1, with 8 bases identical to TRBD2. CDR3 length: 16 residues. V shed 5 bases, J shed 7 bases, and the junction held 13 bases outside the gene matches. CDR1 and CDR2 (germline): LNHNV, YYDKDF (reference sequence). DNA of the CDR3: TGTGCCACCAGCCCTAGAGCGGGAGAGGGTATAAATGAGCAGTTCTTC. This codes for CATSPRAGEGINEQFF.

V usage is TRBV10-2 and J usage is TRBJ2-5; no firm D call. The ends were cut back, 4 bases at V and 1 base at J, with 7 bases in the middle. The germline CDR1 and CDR2 sequences are WSHSY and SAAADI. This CDR3 is built from 13 residues. The CDR3: CASSGLRQETQYF. The CDR3 DNA reads as TGCGCCAGCAGTGGGCTTCGCCAAGAGACCCAGTACTTC.

The rearrangement links TRBV6-4 to TRBJ2-5, with 9 nucleotides matching TRBD2. The end of the DNA aligns better with TRBJ2-7, so the J call may be wrong. Per germline, CDR1 MRHNA and CDR2 SNTAGT. This CDR3 is 13 amino acids long. CDR3 sequence: CASSRLAGHEQYF. The DNA for the CDR3 is TGTGCCAGCAGTCGCCTAGCGGGGCACGAGCAGTACTTC.

V and J are TRBV5-1 and TRBJ2-5, with D maybe TRBD2 (6 bases). The last part of the DNA fits TRBJ2-7 better; the J call may be wrong. Germline loops: CDR1 SGHRS, CDR2 YFSETQ. The length of the CDR3 is 14 residues. The CDR3 sequence: CASSGGDGGYEQYF. In DNA form, the CDR3 reads TGCGCCAGCAGCGGAGGGGACGGAGGCTACGAGCAGTACTTC.

The V and J genes are TRBV27 and TRBJ2-7; tentatively, D is TRBD2 (5 bases). The CDR3 totals 14 residues. The germline V gene has CDR1 MNHEY and CDR2 SMNVEV (reference sequence). Trimming removed 4 bases from V and 3 bases from J, with 13 bases in between. DNA of the CDR3: TGTGCCAGCAGTTCAAGACTATATGGCTACGAGCAGTACTTC. Protein sequence: CASSSRLYGYEQYF.

This sequence joins TRBV28 and TRBJ2-7; 13 nucleotides align to TRBD2. The germline V gene has CDR1 MDHEN and CDR2 SYDVKM. The V and J ends lost 3 bases and 4 bases, in that order; junction bases with no gene match: 3. The CDR3 runs to 15 residues. Written as DNA, the CDR3 is TGTGCCAGCAGTTTTGGACTAGCGGGAGATTACGAGCAGTACTTC. As protein: CASSFGLAGDYEQYF.

This clone showed up just a few times. The gene calls are TRBV4-2 and TRBJ2-5, with TRBD2 identical over 10 bases. The CDR3 sequence is 18 residues long. Germline CDR1 reads LGHNA; CDR2 reads YNFKEQ. J lost 3 bases, V lost 2 bases, and 12 bases had no gene match. The CDR3 coding sequence is TGTGCCAGCAGCCAAAACCCCGGGACTAGCGTTCCAAAAGAGACCCAGTACTTC. Translating it yields CASSQNPGTSVPKETQYF.

The genes are TRBV7-2 and TRBJ2-5, with TRBD1 identical over 8 bases. Trimming removed 4 bases from V and 3 bases from J; junction bases left unmatched: 4. CDR3 size: 14 residues. Germline V gene lookup returns CDR1 SGHTA and CDR2 FQGNSA. CDR3 sequence reads: CASSYNRGKETQYF. The DNA of the CDR3 is TGTGCCAGCAGCTACAACAGGGGGAAAGAGACCCAGTACTTC.

The rearrangement joins TRBV2 to TRBJ2-5, with 7 bases aligning to TRBD1. V lost 4 bases to trimming and J lost 1 base; unmatched junction nucleotides: 3. Germline V lookup: CDR1 SNHLY, CDR2 FYNNEI. CDR3 length: 14 amino acids. The CDR3 bases are TGTGCCAGCAGTGTACAGGGGTCCCAAGAGACCCAGTACTTC. Amino acids: CASSVQGSQETQYF. The full variable domain, completed using reference TRBV2 and TRBJ2-5, is EPEVTQTPSHQVTQMGQEVILRCVPISNHLYFYWYRQILGQKVEFLVSFYNNEISEKSEIFDDQFSVERPDGSNFTLKIRSTKLEDSAMYFCASSVQGSQETQYFGPGTRLLVL.

The chain uses TRBV27 and TRBJ1-5, with a weak D call TRBD1 (5 bases). This CDR3 is 15 amino acids long. The germline V gene has CDR1 MNHEY and CDR2 SMNVEV (reference sequence). Trimming took off 0 bases at V and 7 bases at J, with 13 bases between the two ends. CDR3: CASSLSAGIGQPQHF. Here the CDR3 DNA reads TGTGCCAGCAGTTTATCAGCAGGGATAGGGCAGCCCCAGCATTTT.

The chain links TRBV4-1 to TRBJ2-7; a possible D gene is TRBD2 (6 bases). This CDR3 spans 15 amino acids. Deletions cut 4 bases from V and 3 bases from J, with 16 bases between. Germline lookup yields CDR1 MGHRA and CDR2 YSYEKL. The DNA of the CDR3 is TGCGCCAGCAGCCTCGTCGGACGCGGGGACTACGAGCAGTACTTC. It yields the protein CASSLVGRGDYEQYF.

The chain couples TRBV11-3 to TRBJ2-3; a possible D gene is TRBD2 (6 bases). V lost 5 bases to trimming and J lost 0 bases, with 15 bases between them. Germline CDR1 SGHNT, CDR2 YENEEA. CDR3 length equals 16 residues. CDR3: CASSTSGSLSTDTQYF. The DNA for the CDR3 is TGTGCCAGCAGCACCTCCGGGAGCCTTAGCACAGATACGCAGTATTTT. Based on the CDR3 plus reference TRBV11-3 and TRBJ2-3, the full variable domain is EAGVVQSPRYKIIEKKQPVAFWCNPISGHNTLYWYLQNLGQGPELLIRYENEEAVDDSQLPKDRFSAERLKGVDSTLKIQPAELGDSAVYLCASSTSGSLSTDTQYFGPGTRLTVL.